The 25 T cell receptor beta chains listed next were all sequenced from one sample in a study of Ad26.COV2.S vaccination and SARS-CoV-2 variants. This table comes from immunoSEQ multiplex PCR, and its TCRdb copy is limited to in-frame clones, with some not included. The repertoire holds roughly 410,000 clones, with roughly 80% as singletons. The treatment was: around 19 received Ad26.COV2.S at low or high dose, single or two shots; roughly 5 received placebo; per-sample allocation not given. Repertoires come from day 63 after the first vaccine or placebo injection. The sample here was peripheral blood, taken in a trial of Ad26.COV2.S vaccine versus placebo. The receptors come from a person between 18 and 60 years old who received the Ad26.COV2.S COVID-19 vaccine or a placebo.

V gene TRBV9 combines with J gene TRBJ2-6; 8 nucleotides line up with TRBD1. V shed 4 bases and J 9 bases; nucleotides not matched to a gene: 15. Germline CDR1 is SGDLS and CDR2 is YYNGEE. The CDR3 covers 17 residues. The chain's CDR3 is CASSPSLLGTGYNVLTF. CDR3 sequence (DNA): TGTGCCAGCAGCCCTAGCCTGTTAGGGACAGGATACAACGTCCTGACTTTC.

The V gene is TRBV12-3 or TRBV12-4, the J gene TRBJ2-7; no reliable D call. This CDR3 spans 12 amino acids. Trimming cost V 5 bases and J 7 bases, with 12 bases left between them. The CDR3 DNA is TGTGCCAGCAGTATTCTGACCGCGGAGCAGTACTTC. This sequence encodes CASSILTAEQYF.

The V call is TRBV9, the J call TRBJ2-7; D may be TRBD1 or TRBD2 (5 bases each). Trimming cost V 4 bases and J 1 base, with 21 bases left between them. CDR3 size: 17 residues. Germline V gene data show CDR1 as SGDLS and CDR2 as YYNGEE. The CDR3 loop is CASSPPPKGRYSYEQYF. CDR3 DNA: TGTGCCAGCAGCCCTCCCCCCAAGGGACGGTATTCCTACGAGCAGTACTTC.

The gene calls are TRBV4-1 and TRBJ1-2; 7 bases match TRBD1. The J segment lost 4 bases and the V segment lost 4 bases, leaving 15 bases of the junction unmatched. The CDR3 length is 17 residues. Germline V lookup: CDR1 MGHRA, CDR2 YSYEKL. CDR3 in amino acids: CASSPRTTGLDGYGYTF. The CDR3 DNA is TGCGCCAGCAGCCCTCGGACGACAGGGCTTGACGGCTATGGCTACACCTTC.

This rearrangement joins TRBV6-8 to TRBJ1-5, with 7 bases matching TRBD1. The germline V gene has CDR1 MNHGY and CDR2 SAAAGT. The CDR3 length is 17 residues. V was pared by 4 bases and J by 5 bases, with 14 bases of the junction left unmatched. The CDR3 region has the DNA TGTGCCAGCAGTTCCCCGGGAGGACAGGCAGCTTATCAGCCCCAGCATTTT. It specifies CASSSPGGQAAYQPQHF.

This rearrangement joins TRBV11-3 to TRBJ2-7; the match to TRBD2 covers 7 bases. The germline gives CDR1 SGHNT, CDR2 YENEEA. V lost 3 bases and J lost 2; bases outside the gene matches: 7. There are 15 residues in the CDR3. The CDR3 sequence: CASSLTSLAAYEQYF. CDR3 DNA: TGTGCCAGCAGCTTGACTAGCCTTGCCGCCTACGAGCAGTACTTC.

The V call is TRBV5-1, the J call TRBJ1-1; 7 bases agree with TRBD1. With 4 bases clipped from V and 9 bases from J, the junction kept 12 bases outside the gene matches. Germline V lookup: CDR1 SGHRS, CDR2 YFSETQ. The CDR3 runs to 14 residues. CDR3 amino acids: CASSERTGGGKAFF. DNA for the CDR3: TGCGCCAGCAGCGAAAGGACAGGAGGGGGGAAAGCTTTCTTT.

The chain couples TRBV11-3 to TRBJ1-5; D not resolved. V dropped 0 bases and J dropped 4 bases, with 10 bases sitting between them. This CDR3 spans 15 amino acids. Germline loops: CDR1 SGHNT, CDR2 YENEEA. The CDR3 region is CASSLDGRGNQPQHF. The CDR3 DNA sequence: TGTGCCAGCAGCTTAGACGGGAGAGGGAATCAGCCCCAGCATTTT.

The rearrangement joins TRBV15 to TRBJ2-6; 7 bases agree with TRBD2. Trimming removed 5 bases from V and 2 bases from J; junction bases left unmatched: 3. The CDR3 has 15 amino acids. Germline CDR1 reads LNHNV; CDR2 reads YYDKDF (reference sequence). The CDR3 is CATSRRGAGANVLTF. CDR3 nucleotide sequence: TGTGCCACCAGCCGCCGGGGGGCTGGGGCCAACGTCCTGACTTTC.

J is TRBJ1-3 and V is TRBV19; a weak D match, TRBD1 (5 bases). Trimming pared 7 bases from V and 1 base from J, leaving 8 bases between. Germline lookup yields CDR1 LNHDA and CDR2 SQIVND (reference sequence). This CDR3 has 13 amino acids. The DNA for the CDR3 is TGTGCCAGTACAGGGACTTCTGGAAACACCATATATTTT. Translation: CASTGTSGNTIYF.

The chain joins TRBV11-3 to TRBJ2-3; 12 nucleotides line up with TRBD2. The CDR3 runs 18 residues. V dropped 5 bases and J dropped 0; count of bases not matched to a gene: 9. Germline V gene sequence: CDR1 SGHNT, CDR2 YENEEA. CDR3 sequence (DNA): TGTGCCAGCAGCCCGGGACTAGCGGGCCCCCTTAGCACAGATACGCAGTATTTT. This codes for CASSPGLAGPLSTDTQYF.

This clone was counted a single time. The V call is TRBV19, the J call TRBJ1-1; the match to TRBD1 covers 10 bases. The trim removed 5 bases at V and 4 bases at J, leaving 13 bases unmatched. From germline, CDR1 is LNHDA and CDR2 SQIVND (reference sequence). The CDR3 is made up of 17 amino acids. CDR3 protein: CASSLPYGTGVGTEAFF. Written as DNA, the CDR3 is TGTGCCAGTAGTCTTCCATACGGGACAGGGGTGGGCACTGAAGCTTTCTTT.

The rearrangement links TRBV7-9 to TRBJ1-2; D call uncertain. V was cut by 1 base and J by 7 bases, with 10 bases left in between. The CDR3 contains 13 residues. Germline V gene sequence: CDR1 SEHNR, CDR2 FQNEAQ (reference sequence). CDR3 amino acids: CASSLEGTFGYTF. CDR3 nucleotide sequence: TGTGCCAGCAGCTTAGAGGGAACATTTGGCTACACCTTC.

The J gene is TRBJ1-3, the V gene TRBV30; a weak D match, TRBD1 (5 bases). Germline-derived CDR1 and CDR2 are GTSNPN and SVGIG (reference sequence). V lost 8 bases to trimming and J lost 0 bases, with 11 bases between them. This CDR3 contains 13 residues. CDR3 in DNA: TGTGCCAGAGCAGGGAACTCTGGAAACACCATATATTTT. Its translation: CARAGNSGNTIYF. Together with reference TRBV30 and TRBJ1-3, the CDR3 gives the full variable domain: SQTIHQWPATLVQPVGSPLSLECTVEGTSNPNLYWYRQAAGRGLQLLFYSVGIGQISSEVPQNLSASRPQDRQFILSSKKLLLSDSGFYLCARAGNSGNTIYFGEGSWLTVV.

The chain carries TRBV7-9 and TRBJ1-4; 9 bases are a match to TRBD1. The CDR3 totals 18 residues. The junction had 10 bases not matched to a gene; V was cut back by 5 bases and J by 0 bases. Germline lookup yields CDR1 SEHNR and CDR2 FQNEAQ (reference sequence). The CDR3 is CASSGGQGIRATNEKLFF. For the CDR3, the DNA is TGTGCCAGCAGCGGAGGACAGGGGATCAGAGCAACTAATGAAAAACTGTTTTTT.

CDR3 DNA: TGCAGCGTTGAATTTGACAGGGGGCTTAACACTGAAGCTTTCTTT. It is translated as CSVEFDRGLNTEAFF. This chain uses TRBV29-1 with TRBJ1-1, with 10 bases matching TRBD1. Germline values: CDR1 SQVTM, CDR2 ANQGSEA. The CDR3 contains 15 residues. V lost 2 bases, J lost 2 bases, and 5 bases stayed unmatched.

The rearrangement uses TRBV6-5 and TRBJ1-2; D is unclear. The V end was cut by 8 bases, the J end by 5 bases, with 15 bases between. The germline V gene has CDR1 MNHEY and CDR2 SVGAGI. This CDR3 region has 13 residues. CDR3 nucleotide sequence: TGTGCCAGCTCTTCAGGAGTCAAATATGGCTACACCTTC. This translates into CASSSGVKYGYTF.

This rearrangement joins TRBV12-3 or TRBV12-4 to TRBJ2-3; D is ambiguous. The CDR3 totals 12 residues. The V gene lost 7 bases and the J gene lost 6 bases, with 11 bases spanning the gap. The CDR3 DNA follows: TGTGCCAGCAAAAAGGGATCGGATACGCAGTATTTT. Translating it yields CASKKGSDTQYF.

The V and J genes are TRBV29-1 and TRBJ2-1; 7 bases map to TRBD2. CDR3 length: 17 residues. V shed 2 bases, J shed 7 bases, and the junction held 17 bases outside the gene matches. The germline V gene encodes CDR1 SQVTM and CDR2 ANQGSEA. In nucleotides, the CDR3 is TGCAGCGTTGAATGGCTAGCGGTCCTTTCCCGGGAGAATGAGCAGTTCTTC. Encoded protein: CSVEWLAVLSRENEQFF.

The chain employs TRBV6-5 and TRBJ2-5; D uncertain. Deletions cut 2 bases from V and 0 bases from J, with 7 bases between. Germline assignment: CDR1 MNHEY and CDR2 SVGAGI. This CDR3 spans 14 amino acids. The CDR3 loop reads CASSYGQYQETQYF. The CDR3 DNA follows: TGTGCCAGCAGTTACGGGCAGTACCAAGAGACCCAGTACTTC.

The chain links TRBV6-1 to TRBJ1-3, with no clear D. Germline loops: CDR1 MNHNS, CDR2 SASEGT. The V end lost 2 bases, the J end lost 4 bases, and 3 bases lay between the germline ends. This CDR3 region has 12 residues. The CDR3 bases are TGTGCCAGCAGTGAAAAGGGAAACACCATATATTTT. It translates to CASSEKGNTIYF.

The rearrangement joins TRBV4-3 to TRBJ2-1, with no clear D. Germline loops: CDR1 LGHNA, CDR2 YSLEER. V dropped 0 bases and J dropped 12 bases, with 15 bases sitting between them. The CDR3 has 14 amino acids. CDR3 protein: CASSQEGTHGSQFF. The CDR3 coding sequence is TGCGCCAGCAGCCAAGAAGGTACCCATGGGTCGCAGTTCTTC.

This clone occurred once. The rearrangement uses TRBV6-2 or TRBV6-3 and TRBJ2-7; 7 bases are a match to TRBD1. Germline V gene sequence: CDR1 MNHEY, CDR2 SVGEGT. This CDR3 comprises 17 residues. V was clipped by 2 bases and J by 3 bases; unmatched bases: 13. This chain's CDR3 is CASSYTLDRLVLYEQYF. DNA for the CDR3: TGTGCCAGCAGTTACACGTTGGACAGGCTGGTCCTCTACGAGCAGTACTTC.

This clone was seen repeatedly, ten times or more. Here the CDR3 DNA reads TGTGCCAGCAGCCCAGCAGAGGGAGGACCCCAGCATTTT. Amino acid sequence: CASSPAEGGPQHF. This rearrangement joins TRBV5-4 to TRBJ1-5; D call uncertain. The CDR3 covers 13 residues. Between the trimmed V and J ends, which lost 4 bases and 10 bases, there was a span of 15 bases. CDR1 SGHNT and CDR2 YYREEE come from the germline V gene (reference sequence).

This clone was counted only a few times. The chain uses TRBV14 and TRBJ1-2; D is unclear. Germline assignment: CDR1 SGHDN and CDR2 FVKESK. The CDR3 is 15 amino acids. Between the trimmed V and J ends, which lost 4 bases and 8 bases, there was a span of 20 bases. This CDR3 is CASSPGTRAPEGYTF. The CDR3 coding sequence is TGTGCCAGCAGCCCTGGCACGAGGGCTCCTGAGGGCTACACCTTC.